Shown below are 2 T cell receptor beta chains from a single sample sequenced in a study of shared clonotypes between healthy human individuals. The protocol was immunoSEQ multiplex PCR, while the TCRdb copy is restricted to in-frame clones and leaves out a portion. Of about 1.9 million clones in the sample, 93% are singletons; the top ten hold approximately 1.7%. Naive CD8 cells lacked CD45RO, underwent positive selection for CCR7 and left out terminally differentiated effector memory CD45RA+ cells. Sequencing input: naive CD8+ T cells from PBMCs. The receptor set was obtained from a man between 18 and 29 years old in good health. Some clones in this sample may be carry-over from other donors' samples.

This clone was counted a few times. The CDR3 DNA sequence: TGTGCCAGCAGCCAACTCAGGGGGGACAGCTATGGCTACACCTTC. The encoded protein is CASSQLRGDSYGYTF. The chain links TRBV14 to TRBJ1-2, with TRBD1 matching over 7 bases. The CDR3 spans 15 residues. Germline lookup yields CDR1 SGHDN and CDR2 FVKESK. J was trimmed by 4 bases and V by 2 bases; bases with no gene match: 7. Full variable domain (missing parts from reference TRBV14 and TRBJ1-2): EAGVTQFPSHSVIEKGQTVTLRCDPISGHDNLYWYRRVMGKEIKFLLHFVKESKQDESGMPNNRFLAERTGGTYSTLKVQPAELEDSGVYFCASSQLRGDSYGYTFGSGTRLTVV.

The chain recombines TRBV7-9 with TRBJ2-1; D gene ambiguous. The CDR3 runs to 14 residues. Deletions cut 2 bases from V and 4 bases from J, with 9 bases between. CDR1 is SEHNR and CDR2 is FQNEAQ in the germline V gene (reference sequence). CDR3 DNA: TGTGCCAGCAGCTTACCGAACTTATACAATGAGCAGTTCTTC. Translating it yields CASSLPNLYNEQFF.